This paragraph covers one T cell receptor beta chain sequence. This specimen comes from a study of blood T cell repertoires in COVID-19. Study-level information: Acute-phase and convalescent COVID-19 samples originated in the United States, Italy and Spain. PBMCs, B-cell-depleted T cells, or T cells were the source of the cDNA or gDNA that made up the material.

The CDR3 spans 14 residues. CDR1 SGHDN and CDR2 FVKESK come from the germline V gene. V was shortened by 4 bases and J by 5 bases, with 14 bases between the two germline ends. Original analysis: Using reference gene primer amplification, nucleated cell counts were estimated. Only in-frame clones appear in the TCRdb table, and some are missing; sequencing was by immunoSEQ multiplex PCR. V and J calls and clone size are those listed in that table; D and trimming were worked out from the DNA. The sample comprises some 180,000 clones, more than 65% of which are singletons, and about 12% rests with the top ten.

The sample was peripheral blood. This chain uses TRBV14 with TRBJ1-2, with TRBD1 as a possible D gene (5 bases). The clonotype was recovered from a human donor in a cohort sampled during active COVID-19. The chain's CDR3 is CASSPGRGWYGYTF. For the CDR3, the DNA is TGTGCCAGCAGCCCCGGGAGGGGTTGGTATGGCTACACCTTC.